Described below is a single T cell receptor beta chain sequence and its context. Antigen unknown. The assay covered roughly 100,000 TCR templates per sample. Measured with immunoSEQ multiplex PCR; TCRdb has only the in-frame clones, and not every one. The sample has 80,000 to 95,000 clones; 85% to 95% are singletons. This entry comes from a study of siplizumab effects on memory and regulatory T cells. Trimming cost V 1 base and J 5 bases, with 8 bases left between them. The CDR3 sequence is 14 residues long. Looked up from germline, CDR1 is LGHNA and CDR2 is YNFKEQ. Notes on the study in general: Greater diversity than memory cells seemed evident in naive T cells, which also appeared to be major alloresponse contributors. Tregs that proliferated in siplizumab cultures did not have their suppressive function confirmed.

Material: CD8+ T cells sorted from blood. The gene calls are TRBV4-2 and TRBJ2-2; D may be TRBD1 (5 bases). The source of this sequence is a human donor in good health. CDR3 nucleotides: TGTGCCAGCAGCCAAGGCAGGGTAACCGGGGAGCTGTTTTTT. Translated: CASSQGRVTGELFF.